These 24 T cell receptor beta chains were sequenced from one sample in a study of CD8+CD57+ T cells in acquired aplastic anemia. By flow cytometry, patients selected for sequencing had shown an expansion of CD8+CD57+ cells. Template material for TCR beta VDJ and CDR3 profiling consisted of genomic DNA. Using its own MiXCR run on the reads, TCRdb lists one record per CDR3 protein. The top ten clones hold 59% of a sample with just over 40,000 distinct CDR3 sequences, roughly two thirds of them seen once. Specimen: sorted CD4+, CD8+, or CD8+CD57+ T cells (not recorded which) from PBMCs. These receptor sequences come from a human donor with aplastic anemia.

This clonotype was detected a few times. This chain connects TRBV12-5 to TRBJ2-5; TRBD1 agrees at 9 bases. Germline trimming cut 3 bases from V and 5 bases from J; bases unmatched to any gene: 13. Germline V lookup: CDR1 LGHNT, CDR2 FRNRAP. The CDR3 extends over 17 amino acids. CDR3: CASGLYTGTGFLETQYF. The CDR3 DNA reads TGTGCTAGTGGTTTATACACCGGGACAGGGTTTCTGGAGACCCAGTACTTC.

This clonotype has at least ten counts. The gene calls are TRBV6-5 and TRBJ2-7, with D possibly TRBD2 on 5 matching bases. Trimming took off 0 bases at V and 4 bases at J, with 16 bases between the two ends. This CDR3 contains 16 residues. Germline V CDR1 and CDR2: MNHEY, SVGAGI. The CDR3 here is CASSYSHPRGQYEQYF. Here the CDR3 DNA reads TGTGCCAGCAGTTACTCGCACCCCCGGGGTCAGTACGAGCAGTACTTC.

The gene calls are TRBV7-9 and TRBJ2-5; no clear D gene. This CDR3 has 13 amino acids. V was pared by 2 bases and J by 3 bases, with 7 bases between. Germline loops: CDR1 SEHNR, CDR2 FQNEAQ (reference sequence). The CDR3 reads CASSLSGKETQYF. DNA for the CDR3: TGTGCCAGCAGCTTATCGGGTAAAGAGACCCAGTACTTC. Full variable domain (outside the CDR3, taken from reference TRBV7-9 and TRBJ2-5): DTGVSQNPRHKITKRGQNVTFRCDPISEHNRLYWYRQTLGQGPEFLTYFQNEAQLEKSRLLSDRFSAERPKGSFSTLEIQRTEQGDSAMYLCASSLSGKETQYFGPGTRLLVL.

This sequence joins TRBV20-1 and TRBJ2-1, with a weak D call TRBD2 (6 bases). This CDR3 region has 15 residues. Per germline, CDR1 DFQATT and CDR2 SNEGSKA (reference sequence). V lost 5 bases, J lost 4 bases, and 18 bases lay in between. This CDR3 is CSAPKVSGYYNEQFF. CDR3 nucleotides: TGCAGTGCTCCGAAGGTTAGCGGATATTACAATGAGCAGTTCTTC.

In the case of this clonotype: One end of the junction is discordant with germline, which a read error may explain. This sequence joins TRBV10-1 and TRBJ1-1; maybe TRBD1 (6 bases). The CDR3 spans 14 residues. The germline CDR1 and CDR2 sequences are WNHNN and SYGVQD (reference sequence). The CDR3 DNA reads TGTGCCAGCAGTGAAGGGGGGGAGAACACTGAAGCTTTCTTT. Residues: CASSEGGENTEAFF.

The rearrangement joins TRBV2 to TRBJ1-6, with a possible D match to TRBD1 (6 bases). With 1 base removed from V and 12 bases from J, the gap between germline ends came to 13 bases. Per the germline V gene, CDR1 is SNHLY and CDR2 is FYNNEI. The CDR3 runs to 14 residues. The DNA for the CDR3 is TGTGCCAGCAGTGAAGGGGGGGCGACGTTACCCCTCCACTTT. Translating gives CASSEGGATLPLHF.

The chain is built from TRBV10-1 and TRBJ2-1; TRBD1 is a possible D gene (6 bases). The V end lost 1 base, the J end lost 9 bases, and 13 bases lay between the germline ends. The CDR3 runs 14 residues. CDR1 is WNHNN, CDR2 SYGVQD, per germline (reference sequence). The CDR3 loop is CASSELGANTEQFF. In nucleotides, the CDR3 is TGCGCCAGCAGTGAGTTGGGGGCTAATACTGAGCAGTTCTTC.

To note about this clonotype: Given a much more abundant clone one base away, this may be a read error. The chain combines TRBV15 with TRBJ2-7; TRBD1 matches at 9 bases. V trimming: 5 bases; J trimming: 0 bases; junction bases outside the gene matches: 8. The germline CDR1 and CDR2 sequences are LNHNV and YYDKDF (reference sequence). This CDR3 contains 16 residues. CDR3 DNA: TGTGCCACCAGCTTAGGCCTGGGACAGGGCTCCTACGAGCAGTACTTC. This translates into CATSLGLGQGSYEQYF.

The rearrangement joins TRBV5-1 to TRBJ1-1; D might be TRBD1 (6 bases). Germline V lookup: CDR1 SGHRS, CDR2 YFSETQ. With 4 bases removed from V and 0 bases from J, the gap between germline ends came to 16 bases. The CDR3 runs to 16 residues. This CDR3 is CASSVQGLRMNTEAFF. The CDR3 nucleotides read TGCGCCAGCAGCGTACAGGGTCTTCGCATGAACACTGAAGCTTTCTTT.

This clonotype was seen once. The chain joins TRBV4-3 to TRBJ2-6; D might be TRBD1 (5 bases). The germline gives CDR1 LGHNA, CDR2 YSLEER. The CDR3 is 17 amino acids. The ends were cut back, 0 bases at V and 1 base at J, with 10 bases in the middle. In DNA form, the CDR3 reads TGCGCCAGCAGCCAAGACAGGGTCCCTTCTGGGGCCAACGTCCTGACTTTC. The encoded protein is CASSQDRVPSGANVLTF.

This chain uses TRBV19 with TRBJ1-3; unclear D gene. The V gene lost 7 bases and the J gene lost 4 bases, with 17 bases spanning the gap. The CDR3 runs 15 residues. The V gene's germline CDR1 is LNHDA and CDR2 SQIVND (reference sequence). CDR3 in DNA: TGTGCCAGTACCTGGACTCAGGCCGGCGGAAACACCATATATTTT. Amino acids: CASTWTQAGGNTIYF.

The V and J genes are TRBV4-2 and TRBJ1-2; D unresolved. The ends were cut back, 0 bases at V and 7 bases at J, with 24 bases in the middle. The CDR3 is 18 amino acids. Looked up from germline, CDR1 is LGHNA and CDR2 is YNFKEQ. CDR3 sequence reads: CASSQDAQGSGSLRGYTF. Written as DNA, the CDR3 is TGTGCCAGCAGCCAAGATGCACAAGGTTCCGGGTCTCTCCGTGGCTACACCTTC.

This chain joins TRBV2 and TRBJ1-5; D is unresolved. This CDR3 has 17 residues. Germline V gives CDR1 SNHLY, CDR2 FYNNEI. Trimming left V 2 bases short and J 4 bases short, with 18 bases between. CDR3 loop: CASSESRISQVNQPQHF. CDR3 nucleotide sequence: TGTGCCAGCAGTGAATCCCGGATCAGCCAAGTGAATCAGCCCCAGCATTTT.

The V and J genes are TRBV7-8 and TRBJ2-3, with D possibly being TRBD1 (5 bases). The DNA end lines up better with TRBJ1-5; the J call may be wrong. There are 15 residues in the CDR3. Germline CDR1 and CDR2: SGHVS and FQNEAQ. The CDR3 region is CASSITSGGVDTQHF. CDR3 nucleotide sequence: TGTGCCAGCAGCATTACTAGCGGGGGAGTGGATACGCAGCATTTT.

At least ten counts were recorded for this clonotype. The chain recombines TRBV14 with TRBJ1-6; the match to TRBD1 covers 9 bases. The CDR3 has 15 amino acids. Trimming removed 6 bases from V and 7 bases from J; junction bases left unmatched: 7. The germline V gene has CDR1 SGHDN and CDR2 FVKESK. The CDR3 spells CASRLSGTGNSPLHF. As DNA, the CDR3 is TGTGCCAGCAGACTATCCGGGACAGGGAATTCACCCCTCCACTTT.

The rearrangement links TRBV2 to TRBJ1-6; TRBD1 agrees at 10 bases. The CDR3 extends over 16 amino acids. CDR1 and CDR2 (germline): SNHLY, FYNNEI. The V segment lost 4 bases and the J segment 7 bases; nucleotides outside the gene matches: 7. The CDR3 coding sequence is TGTGCCAGCAGTGGACAGGGGGCGAATAAAAATTCACCCCTCCACTTT. Translating gives CASSGQGANKNSPLHF.

This clonotype was observed a handful of times. The chain employs TRBV20-1 and TRBJ1-6; a possible D gene is TRBD1 (5 bases). This CDR3 has 16 amino acids. CDR1 is DFQATT and CDR2 is SNEGSKA in the germline V gene (reference sequence). The V end was cut by 0 bases, the J end by 6 bases, with 15 bases between. For the CDR3, the DNA is TGCAGTGCTAGAGACGTTACCAGGGTTGGTAATTCACCCCTCCACTTT. Translated, it gives CSARDVTRVGNSPLHF.

The chain employs TRBV15 and TRBJ2-5, with unresolved D. V lost 0 bases and J 5 bases, leaving 13 bases between the germline ends. This CDR3 has 15 amino acids. Looked up from germline, CDR1 is LNHNV and CDR2 is YYDKDF (reference sequence). CDR3 sequence: CATSRDKSFGETQYF. The CDR3 bases are TGTGCCACCAGCAGAGATAAATCCTTTGGGGAGACCCAGTACTTC.

The chain joins TRBV19 to TRBJ2-7; 8 positions match TRBD2. Per the germline V gene, CDR1 is LNHDA and CDR2 is SQIVND (reference sequence). CDR3 length: 13 residues. V dropped 7 bases and J dropped 7; count of bases not matched to a gene: 9. This chain's CDR3 is CASTIRGGEEQYF. The CDR3 nucleotides are TGTGCCAGTACCATACGGGGGGGGGAAGAGCAGTACTTC. Full variable domain (outside the CDR3, taken from reference TRBV19 and TRBJ2-7): DGGITQSPKYLFRKEGQNVTLSCEQNLNHDAMYWYRQDPGQGLRLIYYSQIVNDFQKGDIAEGYSVSREKKESFPLTVTSAQKNPTAFYLCASTIRGGEEQYFGPGTRLTVT.

The CDR3 loop reads CASSYRRTGWEPQHF. CDR3 bases: TGTGCCAGTAGTTACAGACGGACAGGGTGGGAGCCCCAGCATTTT. The chain carries TRBV19 and TRBJ1-5, with 8 bases matching TRBD1. CDR1 LNHDA and CDR2 SQIVND come from the germline V gene (reference sequence). Unmatched junction bases numbered 11, after V lost 5 bases and J lost 8 bases. CDR3 length: 15 amino acids.

This clonotype was recorded many times. CDR3 sequence (DNA): TGTGCCAGCAGCTTGGTTCAATGGACTTACGAGCAGTACTTC. The encoded protein is CASSLVQWTYEQYF. The chain couples TRBV5-8 to TRBJ2-7, with D possibly being TRBD2 (5 bases). CDR1 is SGHTS and CDR2 is YDEGEE in the germline V gene. The CDR3 is 14 amino acids. Trimming removed 0 bases from V and 4 bases from J, with 11 bases in between.

About this clonotype: A much larger clone differs by one base, so this may be a read error. The chain couples TRBV12-3 or TRBV12-4 to TRBJ2-5; D is perhaps TRBD2 (5 bases). V lost 3 bases to trimming and J lost 6 bases, with 14 bases between them. This CDR3 contains 14 residues. CDR3 region: CASSFGMSGKTQYF. In DNA, the CDR3 is TGTGCCAGCAGTTTCGGGATGTCCGGGAAGACCCAGTACTTC.

This clonotype showed up many times. The rearrangement links TRBV15 to TRBJ2-7; 7 bases align to TRBD1. J gave up 5 bases and V 3 bases, and 10 bases lay outside the gene matches. Germline CDR1 reads LNHNV; CDR2 reads YYDKDF (reference sequence). This CDR3 is 15 amino acids long. This chain's CDR3 is CATSSSPGQFDEQYF. The CDR3 coding sequence is TGTGCCACCAGCAGCTCCCCGGGACAGTTCGACGAGCAGTACTTC.

The chain carries TRBV10-2 and TRBJ1-1, with no clear D. CDR3 length equals 15 residues. Trimming took off 0 bases at V and 1 base at J, with 9 bases between the two ends. Germline V CDR1 and CDR2: WSHSY, SAAADI. The CDR3 DNA reads TGCGCCAGCAGTGAGTCATGGGGAAAGAACACTGAAGCTTTCTTT. Protein: CASSESWGKNTEAFF.